This TCR beta chain was profiled in a study of T cells in Graves' hyperthyroidism and ophthalmopathy (dated by TCRdb to the late 2010s). For the wider study: Peripheral blood was collected at initial diagnosis, before any treatment. TCR V-J signatures able to tell the groups apart were searched for in a discovery cohort of 90 to 100 patients, of whom fewer than 45 had Graves' ophthalmopathy and about 60 had stable Graves' hyperthyroidism. Prospective prediction of ophthalmopathy was tested in an independent validation cohort of 18 to 20 hyperthyroidism patients and 17 patients who later progressed to ophthalmopathy. TCR Vbeta CDR3 sequencing of 130 to 150 peripheral blood samples (approximately 44 ophthalmopathy, approximately 80 hyperthyroidism and approximately 17 progressor patients) is reported in the paper. For training and testing, the 80 to 100 patients in the discovery cohort were randomly divided in a 7:3 ratio. Once sampling was done, hyperthyroidism patients were given methimazole at a starting dose of 30 mg daily, whereas ophthalmopathy patients were given high-dose intravenous methylprednisolone. In addition, the study compared T-cell repertoires in thyroid tissue and in blood from roughly 6 Graves' hyperthyroidism patients. General conclusions and limits of the study: A model built on a 13 V-J signature distinguished ophthalmopathy from stable hyperthyroidism, reaching around 88% sensitivity and under 84% specificity in cross-validation and 80%/75% in testing. No statistical method was used to set the sample size in advance, and investigators knew the group allocation. Most expanded thyroid clonotypes (frequency above 0.001) were also found in blood, which suggests that blood repertoires may mirror thyroid immune responses. In validation, the model predicted progression to ophthalmopathy a median of roughly six months before onset, with 70% to 71% sensitivity and 72.22% specificity.

Comments on this clonotype: Its cognate antigen has yet to be identified. It has no much larger one-base neighbor in the sample; base qualities were not kept.

The junction carries 12 bases between V and J, which are trimmed by 7 bases and 2 bases respectively. The germline V gene supplies CDR1 MDHEN and CDR2 SYDVKM. There are 13 amino acids in the CDR3, from cysteine to phenylalanine inclusive. Only the CDR3 portion is preserved as DNA: 39 bases, with reading frame beginning at the first base. Stable Graves' hyperthyroidism was defined as no progression to ophthalmopathy during 18 months of follow-up. The hyperthyroidism patients were between 18 and 65 years old and newly diagnosed, with a disease duration of less than 2 months. The study excluded patients with uncontrolled infections, other autoimmune diseases, pregnancy or lactation. Diagnoses were based on clinical symptoms, serum thyroxine and TRAb, thyroid ultrasound and orbital computed tomography. PBMCs were separated from under 12 ml of fresh peripheral blood using Ficoll-Paque density gradient centrifugation. Trizol reagent was used to extract total RNA, and RNA quality was then checked on an Agilent 2100 Bioanalyzer.

The TCR beta CDR3 regions were amplified from the RNA transcripts. For the first round of RT-PCR on the TCR CDR3, the HTBI primer set was used together with the Qiagen OneStep RT-PCR kit. A second multiplex PCR round built the libraries, followed by size selection and purification. Sequencing of the libraries was done on an Illumina HiSeq2000 using paired-end 100 bp reads. The paper's data handling went like this. SOAPnuke was used to process the raw data, throwing out any read that contained adapters or uncalled bases, had a mean Phred below 15, or lacked an exact constant-primer or identifier match. High-quality paired reads were merged with COPE v1.2.5, and unique nucleotide sequences were defined as clonotypes. Clonotypes were aligned to IMGT TRBV, TRBD and TRBJ reference segments using MiTCR v1.1. Analysis was restricted to V-J combinations with a frequency above 0.0001, which covered approximately 99% of repertoires. The TCS score was defined as F50 (clonal expansion) divided by E x V (chaos), with BLOSUM62-based TCRdist calculated between CDR3 peptides within each V-J. Welch's t-statistics and random forest reduced several hundred V-J features to 10 to 15, which were used in a naive Bayes classifier (R e1071). In TCRdb, the public reads were trimmed at Q25 with fastp and aligned with MiXCR, with productive beta chains retained. Merged by CDR3 protein, the rows form single entries marked with the most common genes and DNA. What appears here as the V and J calls and clone size reflects TCRdb's work, not the paper's. Across this sample there are about 360,000 distinct CDR3 sequences, with over 10% seen only once. 9.2% of the sample is in the top ten clones.

Sequenced input: blood. The receptor was isolated from a woman aged 18-29 years with Graves' hyperthyroidism. The chain is made from TRBV28 and TRBJ2-7, with TRBD1 tentatively as D gene (5 bases match). The sequenced DNA: TGTGCCAGCAACTCGGACATTGCCTACGAGCAGTACTTC. Protein translation: CASNSDIAYEQYF.